This T cell receptor (beta chain) is drawn from a study of blood T cell repertoires in COVID-19. Study background: The origin of the acute and convalescent COVID-19 samples was the United States, Italy and Spain.

Under the authors' procedure: Estimation of nucleated cell counts was performed using reference gene primer amplification. The assay was immunoSEQ multiplex PCR, and TCRdb's table has in-frame clones only and misses some. V and J calls and clone size are copied from that table; D and trimming were computed from the DNA. Of 150,000 to 200,000 clones detected, about 90% appear once; the ten largest clones hold 1.2%. Adults between about 18 and 89 years of age took part from under 30 US areas. Participant-reported clinical history was the basis for cohort assignment. Losses at the gene ends were 2 bases for V and 6 bases for J; bases not matched to a gene: 7. CDR3 length: 16 residues. Germline V gene sequence: CDR1 MNHEY, CDR2 SVGEGT.

This chain links TRBV6-2 or TRBV6-3 with TRBJ2-5; TRBD2 matches at 12 bases. This TCR was sampled from a human donor with acute COVID-19. The donor label of this sample is uncertain. Specimen: PBMCs or T cells enriched from blood (not recorded which). CDR3 loop: CASSYRLAGVRQTQYF. CDR3 DNA sequence: TGTGCCAGCAGTTACCGACTAGCGGGGGTGAGGCAGACCCAGTACTTC.